Sequencing of this T cell receptor beta chain was carried out in a study of cytomegalovirus exposure and HLA in healthy donors. Regarding the study as a whole: Several of the most significant clusters appeared, in a later analysis, to be linked to common viral pathogens.

On this clone itself: The antigen is not known.

This CDR3 is 15 amino acids long. Germline values: CDR1 SGHRS, CDR2 YFSETQ. The ends lost 4 bases at V and 4 bases at J; junction bases unmatched: 6. PCR involved 60 Vbeta and 13 Jbeta primers. TCRdb's table, derived via immunoSEQ multiplex PCR, lists solely in-frame clones and lacks some. The table lists about 110,000 clones. The rearrangement joins TRBV5-1 to TRBJ1-1, with 11 nucleotides matching TRBD1. The sample consisted of PBMCs. The clonotype originates from a man aged 45-65 years in good health and CMV-seronegative. In nucleotides, the CDR3 is TGCGCCAGCAGCGAAGGACAGGGGGCGAGCACTGAAGCTTTCTTT. Translating gives CASSEGQGASTEAFF.